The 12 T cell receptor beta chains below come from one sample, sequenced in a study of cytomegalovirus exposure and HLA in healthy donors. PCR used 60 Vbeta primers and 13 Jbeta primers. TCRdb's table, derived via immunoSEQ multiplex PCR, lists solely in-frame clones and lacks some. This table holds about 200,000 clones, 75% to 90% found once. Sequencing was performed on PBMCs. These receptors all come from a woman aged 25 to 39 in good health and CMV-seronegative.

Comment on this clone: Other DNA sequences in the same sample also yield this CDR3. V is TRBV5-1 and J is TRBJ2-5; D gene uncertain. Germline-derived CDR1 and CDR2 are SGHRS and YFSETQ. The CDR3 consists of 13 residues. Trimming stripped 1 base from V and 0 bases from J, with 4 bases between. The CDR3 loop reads CASSLPDQETQYF. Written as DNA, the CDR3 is TGCGCCAGCAGCTTGCCCGACCAAGAGACCCAGTACTTC.

The CDR3 bases are TGTGCCATCAGTGAGAACAAGAATGAGCAGTTCTTC. It encodes CAISENKNEQFF. The chain uses TRBV10-3 and TRBJ2-1; D unresolved. Trimming removed 2 bases at V and 7 bases at J, with 6 bases between. Germline V gives CDR1 ENHRY, CDR2 SYGVKD. The CDR3 spans 12 residues.

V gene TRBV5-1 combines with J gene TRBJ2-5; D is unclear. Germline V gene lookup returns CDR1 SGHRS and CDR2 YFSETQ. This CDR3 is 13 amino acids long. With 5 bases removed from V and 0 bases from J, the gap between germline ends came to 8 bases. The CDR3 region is CASSYGYQETQYF. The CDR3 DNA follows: TGCGCCAGCAGTTATGGCTACCAAGAGACCCAGTACTTC.

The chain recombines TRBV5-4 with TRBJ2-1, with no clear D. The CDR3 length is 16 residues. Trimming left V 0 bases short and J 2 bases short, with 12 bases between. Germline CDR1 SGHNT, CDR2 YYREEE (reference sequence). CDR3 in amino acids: CASSLGAGATYNEQFF. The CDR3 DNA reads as TGTGCCAGCAGCTTGGGGGCAGGCGCCACCTACAATGAGCAGTTCTTC.

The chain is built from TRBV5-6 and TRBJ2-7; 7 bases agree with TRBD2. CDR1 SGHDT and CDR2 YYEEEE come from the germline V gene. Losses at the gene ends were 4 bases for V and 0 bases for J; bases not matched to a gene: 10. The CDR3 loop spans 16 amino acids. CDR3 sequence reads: CASSLRWASGSYEQYF. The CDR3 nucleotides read TGTGCCAGCAGCCTGCGATGGGCTAGCGGCTCCTACGAGCAGTACTTC.

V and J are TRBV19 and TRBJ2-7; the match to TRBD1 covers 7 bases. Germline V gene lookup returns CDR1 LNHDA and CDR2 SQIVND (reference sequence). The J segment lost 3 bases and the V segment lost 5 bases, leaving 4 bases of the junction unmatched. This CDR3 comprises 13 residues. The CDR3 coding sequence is TGTGCCAGTAGTCCTAGGGACAGCTACGAGCAGTACTTC. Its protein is CASSPRDSYEQYF.

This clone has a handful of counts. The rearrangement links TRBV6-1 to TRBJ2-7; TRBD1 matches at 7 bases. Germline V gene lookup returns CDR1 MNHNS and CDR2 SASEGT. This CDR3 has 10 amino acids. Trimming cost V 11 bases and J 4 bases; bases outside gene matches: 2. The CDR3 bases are TGTGCCGTCAGGGGGTACGAGCAGTACTTC. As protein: CAVRGYEQYF.

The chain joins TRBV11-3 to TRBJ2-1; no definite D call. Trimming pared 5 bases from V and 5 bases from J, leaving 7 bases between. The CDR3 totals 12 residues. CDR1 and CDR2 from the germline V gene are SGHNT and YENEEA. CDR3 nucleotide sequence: TGTGCCAGCAGCCCAAGAGACAATGAGCAGTTCTTC. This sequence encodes CASSPRDNEQFF.

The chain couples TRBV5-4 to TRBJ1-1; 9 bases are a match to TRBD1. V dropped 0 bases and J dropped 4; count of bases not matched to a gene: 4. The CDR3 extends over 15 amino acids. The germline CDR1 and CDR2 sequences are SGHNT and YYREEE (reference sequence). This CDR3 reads CASSLGQGVFTEAFF. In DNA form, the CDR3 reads TGTGCCAGCAGCTTGGGACAGGGGGTTTTCACTGAAGCTTTCTTT.

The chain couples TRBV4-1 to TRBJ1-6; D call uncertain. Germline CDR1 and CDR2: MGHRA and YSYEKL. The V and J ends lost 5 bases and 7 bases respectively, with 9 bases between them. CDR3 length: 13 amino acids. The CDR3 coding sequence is TGCGCCAGCAGCACGGTGGAGAATTCACCCCTCCACTTT. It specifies CASSTVENSPLHF.

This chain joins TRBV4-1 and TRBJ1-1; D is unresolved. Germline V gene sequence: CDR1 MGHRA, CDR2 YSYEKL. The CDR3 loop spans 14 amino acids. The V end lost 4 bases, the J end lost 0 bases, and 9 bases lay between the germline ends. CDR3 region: CASSPRVLNTEAFF. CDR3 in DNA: TGCGCCAGCAGCCCCCGGGTCCTGAACACTGAAGCTTTCTTT.

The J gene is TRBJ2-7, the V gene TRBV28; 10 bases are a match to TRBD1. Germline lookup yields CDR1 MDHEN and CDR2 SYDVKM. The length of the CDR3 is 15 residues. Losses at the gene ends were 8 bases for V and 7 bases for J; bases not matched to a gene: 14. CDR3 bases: TGTGCCAGCCGCCATTGGACAGGGGGTGACTGGGAGCAGTACTTC. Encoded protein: CASRHWTGGDWEQYF. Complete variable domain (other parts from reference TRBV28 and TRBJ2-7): DVKVTQSSRYLVKRTGEKVFLECVQDMDHENMFWYRQDPGLGLRLIYFSYDVKMKEKGDIPEGYSVSREKKERFSLILESASTNQTSMYLCASRHWTGGDWEQYFGPGTRLTVT.